A single count supports the clone carrying this T cell receptor (beta chain). What it binds is unknown. MiXCR was run by TCRdb on the reads, yielding one entry per CDR3 protein. This table holds about 270,000 distinct CDR3 sequences, around 20% found once. These data originate in a study of T cell repertoires in cytomegalovirus infection. This CDR3 has 15 residues. V was pared by 8 bases and J by 1 base, with 6 bases of the junction left unmatched. Germline V gene data show CDR1 as MNHEY and CDR2 as SVGEGT. This TCR was sampled from a human donor in good health (CMV status not recorded). Some clones in this sample may be carry-over from other donors' samples. The chain has TRBV6-2 or TRBV6-3 and TRBJ2-2; the match to TRBD2 covers 8 bases. The material sequenced was cultured PBMCs, taken from culture after CMV antigen stimulation. DNA for the CDR3: TGTGCCAGCCGGCTTAGCGGGATGAACACCGGGGAGCTGTTTTTT. Its protein is CASRLSGMNTGELFF.